The 27 T cell receptor beta chains given below trace back to one sample, sequenced in a study of blood T cell repertoires in COVID-19. Here immunoSEQ multiplex PCR was the method, and the copy in TCRdb shows in-frame clones only, minus some. The data contain about 310,000 clones, roughly 87% of them singletons. Sequenced input: peripheral blood. Every receptor here comes from a man in his forties or fifties with active or convalescent COVID-19.

The CDR3 DNA reads as TGTGCCAGCAGCTTTGGGGTCGGGGTTAGCTATGGCTACACCTTC. Translation: CASSFGVGVSYGYTF. The V gene is TRBV7-9, the J gene TRBJ1-2; D is unclear. This CDR3 has 15 amino acids. CDR1 SEHNR and CDR2 FQNEAQ come from the germline V gene (reference sequence). Trimming cost V 3 bases and J 4 bases, with 15 bases left between them.

The V call is TRBV29-1, the J call TRBJ1-5; D is perhaps TRBD1 (5 bases). The germline gives CDR1 SQVTM, CDR2 ANQGSEA. The CDR3 runs to 14 residues. V was trimmed by 7 bases and J by 0 bases, leaving 13 bases between them. This chain's CDR3 is CSAHGGVSNQPQHF. Written as DNA, the CDR3 is TGCAGCGCCCACGGAGGGGTTAGCAATCAGCCCCAGCATTTT.

The V and J genes are TRBV7-6 and TRBJ1-2; D gene uncertain. Per the germline V gene, CDR1 is SGHVS and CDR2 is FNYEAQ. The V gene lost 4 bases and the J gene lost 7 bases, with 13 bases spanning the gap. This CDR3 comprises 13 residues. The chain's CDR3 is CASSSSYNSGYTF. In DNA, the CDR3 is TGTGCCAGCAGCTCCTCTTATAATTCTGGCTACACCTTC.

The rearrangement uses TRBV7-2 and TRBJ2-7; unclear D gene. The germline V and J ends were trimmed by 5 bases and 3 bases, with 14 bases remaining between them. Germline values: CDR1 SGHTA, CDR2 FQGNSA. The CDR3 is made up of 14 amino acids. The CDR3 region has the DNA TGTGCCAGCAGCCATTTTGGTACTCACTACGAGCAGTACTTC. This gives the protein CASSHFGTHYEQYF.

The rearrangement joins TRBV10-3 to TRBJ1-5; 9 nucleotides agree with TRBD1. Germline V gene sequence: CDR1 ENHRY, CDR2 SYGVKD. CDR3 length equals 18 residues. Trimming at V came to 0 bases and at J to 5 bases, leaving 11 bases not matched to a gene. This CDR3 reads CAISESRPGTGRDQPQHF. The CDR3 DNA reads TGTGCCATCAGTGAGTCCCGTCCCGGGACAGGGAGAGATCAGCCCCAGCATTTT.

The chain joins TRBV7-2 to TRBJ1-1; D is unresolved. The CDR3 is made up of 14 amino acids. V gave up 2 bases and J gave up 1 base, with 8 bases separating them. Germline CDR1 and CDR2: SGHTA and FQGNSA. CDR3 residues: CASSLYRSNTEAFF. CDR3 in DNA: TGTGCCAGCAGCTTATACAGATCGAACACTGAAGCTTTCTTT.

The CDR3 sequence is CASSIEGAVWGSGANVLTF. CDR3 sequence (DNA): TGTGCCAGTAGTATAGAAGGGGCAGTATGGGGCTCTGGGGCCAACGTCCTGACTTTC. The V and J genes are TRBV19 and TRBJ2-6; D is perhaps TRBD1 (5 bases). CDR1 and CDR2 from the germline V gene are LNHDA and SQIVND (reference sequence). The length of the CDR3 is 19 residues. Trimming took off 0 bases at V and 0 bases at J, with 15 bases between the two ends.

There are a few counts of this clone. The CDR3 sequence: CASSEVYRYTEAFF. CDR3 bases: TGTGCCAGCAGTGAAGTTTATAGATACACTGAAGCTTTCTTT. The chain employs TRBV2 and TRBJ1-1, with D hard to call. This CDR3 has 14 residues. Germline loops: CDR1 SNHLY, CDR2 FYNNEI. The V gene lost 1 base and the J gene lost 3 bases, with 9 bases spanning the gap.

J is TRBJ1-1 and V is TRBV20-1; 7 positions agree with TRBD1. The CDR3 covers 10 residues. The ends lost 5 bases at V and 10 bases at J; junction bases unmatched: 4. Germline lookup yields CDR1 DFQATT and CDR2 SNEGSKA (reference sequence). CDR3 in DNA: TGCAGTGCTCGACAGGGAGCAGCTTTCTTT. Its protein is CSARQGAAFF.

CDR3 sequence (DNA): TGTGCCAGCAGTCCCCGACTAGCGGGGGGCTACAATGAGCAGTTCTTC. It specifies CASSPRLAGGYNEQFF. The chain recombines TRBV28 with TRBJ2-1, with 13 bases identical to TRBD2. Trimming took 5 bases from V and 3 from J; bases not matched to a gene: 4. The CDR3 is 16 amino acids. Germline V gene data show CDR1 as MDHEN and CDR2 as SYDVKM.

This sequence joins TRBV6-5 and TRBJ1-5; 8 bases are shared with TRBD1. This CDR3 is 16 amino acids long. Germline V gene data show CDR1 as MNHEY and CDR2 as SVGAGI. V lost 4 bases to trimming and J lost 3 bases; unmatched junction nucleotides: 8. The CDR3 DNA follows: TGTGCCAGCAGTTTATATGGACAGGGTGCCAATCAGCCCCAGCATTTT. Amino acid sequence: CASSLYGQGANQPQHF.

This chain links TRBV6-1 with TRBJ1-1, with TRBD1 matching 7 bases. After removal of 2 bases from V and 9 bases from J, the junction contained 9 bases not matched to a gene. This CDR3 is built from 14 residues. The germline gives CDR1 MNHNS, CDR2 SASEGT. CDR3 nucleotide sequence: TGTGCCAGCAGTGAATTTGTACGGACAGGAAAAGCTTTCTTT. This codes for CASSEFVRTGKAFF.

J is TRBJ1-1 and V is TRBV2; 8 nucleotides line up with TRBD1. The ends lost 10 bases at V and 5 bases at J; junction bases unmatched: 12. The CDR3 is 14 amino acids. The V gene's germline CDR1 is SNHLY and CDR2 FYNNEI. The CDR3 reads CAKRLRQGRTEAFF. The CDR3 region has the DNA TGTGCCAAGCGACTTAGACAGGGGCGTACTGAAGCTTTCTTT.

The V gene is TRBV5-5, the J gene TRBJ2-3; TRBD2 agrees at 9 bases. This CDR3 spans 16 amino acids. With V trimmed by 0 bases and J by 6 bases, 8 bases remained unmatched. Germline CDR1 reads SGHKS; CDR2 reads YYEKEE (reference sequence). The CDR3 nucleotides are TGTGCCAGCAGCTTGGAATACGGACTAGCGTACGATACGCAGTATTTT. Amino acid sequence: CASSLEYGLAYDTQYF. Combining the CDR3 with reference TRBV5-5 and TRBJ2-3 gives the whole variable domain DAGVTQSPTHLIKTRGQQVTLRCSPISGHKSVSWYQQVLGQGPQFIFQYYEKEERGRGNFPDRFSARQFPNYSSELNVNALLLGDSALYLCASSLEYGLAYDTQYFGPGTRLTVL.

This clone was counted a single time. This chain links TRBV7-3 with TRBJ1-6, with D unresolved. Germline loops: CDR1 SGHTA, CDR2 FQGTGA. CDR3 size: 16 residues. Trimming removed 4 bases from V and 3 bases from J, with 13 bases in between. The chain's CDR3 is CASSYEREYYNSPLHF. DNA of the CDR3: TGTGCCAGCAGCTATGAAAGGGAGTACTATAATTCACCCCTCCACTTT.

Remarks on this clone: This same CDR3 is encoded by further DNA sequences in the sample. The chain recombines TRBV6-2 or TRBV6-3 with TRBJ2-3, with TRBD2 identical over 12 bases. The germline gives CDR1 MNHEY, CDR2 SVGEGT. This CDR3 has 16 residues. Losses at the gene ends were 2 bases for V and 0 bases for J; bases not matched to a gene: 0. This CDR3 reads CASSYGLAGSTDTQYF. CDR3 sequence (DNA): TGTGCCAGCAGTTACGGACTAGCGGGGAGCACAGATACGCAGTATTTT.

This clone was counted only a few times. The J gene is TRBJ1-3, the V gene TRBV29-1; no firm D call. This CDR3 is 13 amino acids long. Trimming took 6 bases from V and 2 from J, leaving 11 bases between them. CDR1 and CDR2 (germline): SQVTM, ANQGSEA. The CDR3 here is CSVMLSAGNTIYF. CDR3 DNA: TGCAGCGTGATGCTGAGCGCTGGAAACACCATATATTTT.

The V gene is TRBV30, the J gene TRBJ2-5; D may be TRBD1 (6 bases). The CDR3 loop spans 13 amino acids. Germline CDR1 GTSNPN, CDR2 SVGIG (reference sequence). Trimming removed 2 bases at V and 7 bases at J, with 14 bases between. The CDR3 reads CAWSRGIEGTQYF. As DNA, the CDR3 is TGTGCCTGGAGTAGGGGGATTGAAGGGACCCAGTACTTC.

The CDR3 nucleotides read TGTGCCAGCAGCCAATCCAGGGCAGGGGGTGAGCAGTACTTC. This codes for CASSQSRAGGEQYF. The V call is TRBV3-1 (or the pseudogene TRBV3-2), the J call TRBJ2-7, with TRBD1 identical over 7 bases. The CDR3 runs to 14 residues. The V and J ends lost 2 bases and 7 bases, in that order; junction bases with no gene match: 8. The germline V gene has CDR1 LGHDT and CDR2 YNNKEL (reference sequence).

In this sample, this clone turned up once. The chain combines TRBV11-3 with TRBJ2-3; 8 bases are a match to TRBD1. V lost 5 bases, J lost 7 bases, and 5 bases stayed unmatched. The CDR3 extends over 13 amino acids. Germline-derived CDR1 and CDR2 are SGHNT and YENEEA. The CDR3 loop is CASSTGQGNTQYF. CDR3 DNA: TGTGCCAGCAGCACTGGACAGGGAAATACGCAGTATTTT.

This chain links TRBV18 with TRBJ2-7, with D possibly TRBD1 on 5 matching bases. Germline CDR1 reads KGHSH; CDR2 reads LQKENI. V shed 5 bases and J shed 6 bases, with 11 bases lying between them. This CDR3 region has 12 residues. This CDR3 reads CASSYRQREQYF. Here the CDR3 DNA reads TGTGCCAGCTCATACCGACAGCGCGAGCAGTACTTC.

To note about this clone: At one of its ends the junction is not consistent with the germline gene, which may arise from a read error. The chain uses TRBV19 and TRBJ2-3, with 13 positions matching TRBD2. The CDR3 totals 14 residues. In germline, CDR1 is LNHDA, CDR2 SQIVND (reference sequence). CDR3 coding DNA: TGTGCCAGTAGTACACTAGCGGGGGGGCCGAGTCCCAATTTT. Amino acids: CASSTLAGGPSPNF.

The CDR3 nucleotides read TGTGCCAGCAGGCACGACAGGGCAACACCCCTCCACTTT. It is translated as CASRHDRATPLHF. The rearrangement links TRBV6-6 to TRBJ1-6; 7 positions match TRBD1. CDR3 length equals 13 residues. V lost 6 bases to trimming and J lost 11 bases; unmatched junction nucleotides: 7. The germline CDR1 and CDR2 sequences are MNHNY and SVGAGI (reference sequence).

This rearrangement joins TRBV7-2 to TRBJ2-1; 11 nucleotides line up with TRBD2. The germline CDR1 and CDR2 sequences are SGHTA and FQGNSA. V dropped 5 bases and J dropped 3; count of bases not matched to a gene: 6. The CDR3 runs to 16 residues. The CDR3 sequence: CASSIFSGGVYNEQFF. The CDR3 DNA sequence: TGTGCCAGCAGCATCTTTAGCGGGGGGGTCTACAATGAGCAGTTCTTC.

The rearrangement joins TRBV24-1 to TRBJ1-2; 10 bases align to TRBD1. V lost 3 bases, J lost 2 bases, and 11 bases stayed unmatched. The CDR3 consists of 18 residues. Germline V gene sequence: CDR1 KGHDR, CDR2 SFDVKD. The CDR3, as DNA: TGTGCCACCAGTGATCCCCGGGACAGGGGTTTATCAAACTATGGCTACACCTTC. Translation: CATSDPRDRGLSNYGYTF.

The genes are TRBV5-4 and TRBJ1-1, with TRBD1 matching over 9 bases. The trim removed 0 bases at V and 2 bases at J, leaving 8 bases unmatched. Germline V gene lookup returns CDR1 SGHNT and CDR2 YYREEE (reference sequence). The CDR3 is made up of 17 amino acids. Here the CDR3 reads CASSLAGTGRPNTEAFF. CDR3 DNA: TGTGCCAGCAGCTTGGCCGGGACAGGGCGACCAAACACTGAAGCTTTCTTT.

This clone was seen a single time. The chain carries TRBV14 and TRBJ1-1, with 7 bases fitting TRBD1. J gave up 3 bases and V 5 bases, and 6 bases lay outside the gene matches. The V gene's germline CDR1 is SGHDN and CDR2 FVKESK. The CDR3 sequence is 14 residues long. The chain's CDR3 is CASSEPTGDTEAFF. The CDR3, as DNA: TGTGCCAGCAGCGAACCCACAGGGGACACTGAAGCTTTCTTT.